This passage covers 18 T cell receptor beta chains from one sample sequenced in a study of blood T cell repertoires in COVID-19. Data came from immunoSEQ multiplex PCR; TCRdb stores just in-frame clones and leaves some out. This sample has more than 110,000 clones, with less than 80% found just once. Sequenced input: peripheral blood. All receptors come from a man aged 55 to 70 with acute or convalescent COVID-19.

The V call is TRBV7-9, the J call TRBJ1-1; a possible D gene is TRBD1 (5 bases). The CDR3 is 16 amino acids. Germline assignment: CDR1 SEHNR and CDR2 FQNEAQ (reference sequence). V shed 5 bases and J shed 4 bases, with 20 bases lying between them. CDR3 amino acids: CASSVSREGWSTEAFF. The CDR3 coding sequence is TGTGCCAGCAGCGTCAGCAGGGAAGGGTGGAGCACTGAAGCTTTCTTT.

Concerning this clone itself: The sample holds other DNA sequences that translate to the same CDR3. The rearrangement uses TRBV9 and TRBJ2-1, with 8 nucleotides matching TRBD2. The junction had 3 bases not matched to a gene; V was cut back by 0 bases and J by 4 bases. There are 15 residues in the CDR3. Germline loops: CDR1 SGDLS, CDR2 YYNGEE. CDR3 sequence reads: CASSVGAGGYNEQFF. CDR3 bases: TGTGCCAGCAGCGTAGGGGCGGGAGGTTACAATGAGCAGTTCTTC. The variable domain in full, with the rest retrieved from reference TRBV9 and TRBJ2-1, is DSGVTQTPKHLITATGQRVTLRCSPRSGDLSVYWYQQSLDQGLQFLIQYYNGEERAKGNILERFSAQQFPDLHSELNLSSLELGDSALYFCASSVGAGGYNEQFFGPGTRLTVL.

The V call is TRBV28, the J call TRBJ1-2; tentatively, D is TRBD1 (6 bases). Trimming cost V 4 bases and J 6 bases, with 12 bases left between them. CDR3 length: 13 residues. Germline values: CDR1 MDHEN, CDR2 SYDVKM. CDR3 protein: CASSSQGWNGYTF. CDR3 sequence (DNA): TGTGCCAGCAGTTCCCAGGGGTGGAATGGCTACACCTTC.

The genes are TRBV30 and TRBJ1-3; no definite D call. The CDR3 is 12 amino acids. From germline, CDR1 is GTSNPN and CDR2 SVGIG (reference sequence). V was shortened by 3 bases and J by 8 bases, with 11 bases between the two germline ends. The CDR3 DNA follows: TGTGCCTGGAGACCCACGCAGGACACCATATATTTT. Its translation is CAWRPTQDTIYF.

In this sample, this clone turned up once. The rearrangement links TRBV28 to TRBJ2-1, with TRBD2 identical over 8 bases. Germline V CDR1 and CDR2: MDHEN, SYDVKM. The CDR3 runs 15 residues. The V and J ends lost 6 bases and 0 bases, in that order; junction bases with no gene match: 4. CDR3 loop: CASSWSGSSYNEQFF. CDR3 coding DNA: TGTGCCAGCAGCTGGAGCGGGAGCTCCTACAATGAGCAGTTCTTC.

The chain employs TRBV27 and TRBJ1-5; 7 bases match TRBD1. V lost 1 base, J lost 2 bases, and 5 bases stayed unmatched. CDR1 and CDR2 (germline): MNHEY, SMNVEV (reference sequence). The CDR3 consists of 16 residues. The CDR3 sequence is CASSLLGTVGNQPQHF. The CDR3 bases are TGTGCCAGCAGTTTATTAGGGACAGTCGGCAATCAGCCCCAGCATTTT.

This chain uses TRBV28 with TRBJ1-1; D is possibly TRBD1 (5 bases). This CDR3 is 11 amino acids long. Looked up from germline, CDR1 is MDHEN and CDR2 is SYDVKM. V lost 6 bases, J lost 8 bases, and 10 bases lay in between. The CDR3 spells CASRGQLEAFF. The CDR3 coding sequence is TGTGCCAGCAGGGGGCAGTTGGAAGCTTTCTTT.

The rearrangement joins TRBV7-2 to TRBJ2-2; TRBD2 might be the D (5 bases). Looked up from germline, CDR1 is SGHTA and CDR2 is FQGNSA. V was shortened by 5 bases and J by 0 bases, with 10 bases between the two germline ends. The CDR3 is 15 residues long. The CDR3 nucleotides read TGTGCCAGCAGCCCCGGACTGGCGAACACCGGGGAGCTGTTTTTT. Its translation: CASSPGLANTGELFF.

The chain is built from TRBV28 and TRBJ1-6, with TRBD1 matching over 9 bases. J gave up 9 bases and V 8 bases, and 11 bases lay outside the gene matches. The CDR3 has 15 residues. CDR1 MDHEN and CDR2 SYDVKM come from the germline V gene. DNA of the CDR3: TGTGCCAGCGTGTGGGGACAGGGTAATTCTTCACCCCTCCACTTT. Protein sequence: CASVWGQGNSSPLHF.

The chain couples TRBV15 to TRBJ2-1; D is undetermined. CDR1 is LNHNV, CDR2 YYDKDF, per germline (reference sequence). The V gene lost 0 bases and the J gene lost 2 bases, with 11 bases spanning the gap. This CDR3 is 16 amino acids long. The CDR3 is CATSRDPGNTYNEQFF. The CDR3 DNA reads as TGTGCCACCAGCAGAGATCCGGGTAACACCTACAATGAGCAGTTCTTC.

Here the CDR3 reads CASGQYGYTF. DNA for the CDR3: TGTGCCAGTGGACAGTATGGCTACACCTTC. V is TRBV28 and J is TRBJ1-2, with D possibly matching TRBD1 (6 bases). V was shortened by 9 bases and J by 5 bases, with 7 bases between the two germline ends. The CDR3 has 10 residues. Germline CDR1 is MDHEN and CDR2 is SYDVKM.

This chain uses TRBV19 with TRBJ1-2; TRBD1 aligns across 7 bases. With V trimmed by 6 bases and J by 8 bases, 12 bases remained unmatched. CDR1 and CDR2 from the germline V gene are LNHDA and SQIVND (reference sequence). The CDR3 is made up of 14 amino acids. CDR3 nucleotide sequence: TGTGCCAGTAGGGGGACAGCACAGCTCGGGGGCTACACCTTC. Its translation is CASRGTAQLGGYTF.

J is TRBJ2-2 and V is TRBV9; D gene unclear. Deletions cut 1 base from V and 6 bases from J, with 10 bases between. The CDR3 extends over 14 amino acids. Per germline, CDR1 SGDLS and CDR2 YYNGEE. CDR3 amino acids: CASSVLAQSGELFF. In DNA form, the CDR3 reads TGTGCCAGCAGCGTATTGGCCCAGTCCGGGGAGCTGTTTTTT.

The CDR3 spells CASTVTGDTEAFF. DNA of the CDR3: TGTGCCAGCACCGTGACAGGGGACACTGAAGCTTTCTTT. The chain has TRBV12-3 or TRBV12-4 and TRBJ1-1; 8 bases fit TRBD1. CDR3 length equals 13 residues. V was pared by 7 bases and J by 3 bases, with 4 bases of the junction left unmatched.

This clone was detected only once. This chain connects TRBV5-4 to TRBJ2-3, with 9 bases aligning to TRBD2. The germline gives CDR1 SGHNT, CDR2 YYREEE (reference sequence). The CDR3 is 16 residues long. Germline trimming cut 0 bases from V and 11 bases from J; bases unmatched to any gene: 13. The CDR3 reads CASSLAGREGQEGQYF. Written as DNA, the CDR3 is TGTGCCAGCAGCTTGGCCGGGCGGGAGGGCCAGGAGGGGCAGTATTTT.

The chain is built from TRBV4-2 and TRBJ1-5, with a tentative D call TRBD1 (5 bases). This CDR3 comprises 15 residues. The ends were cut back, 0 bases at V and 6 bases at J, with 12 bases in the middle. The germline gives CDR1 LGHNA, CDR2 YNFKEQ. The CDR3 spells CASSQDWDSSQPQHF. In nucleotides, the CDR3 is TGTGCCAGCAGCCAAGATTGGGACTCATCTCAGCCCCAGCATTTT.

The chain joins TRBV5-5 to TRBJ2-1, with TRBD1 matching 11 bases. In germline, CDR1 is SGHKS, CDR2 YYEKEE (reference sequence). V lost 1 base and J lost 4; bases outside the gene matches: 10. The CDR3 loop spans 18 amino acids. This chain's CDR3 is CASSLRARTGGLYNEQFF. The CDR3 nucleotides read TGTGCCAGCAGCTTGCGGGCTAGGACAGGGGGCTTATACAATGAGCAGTTCTTC. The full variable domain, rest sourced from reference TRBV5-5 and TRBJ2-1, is DAGVTQSPTHLIKTRGQQVTLRCSPISGHKSVSWYQQVLGQGPQFIFQYYEKEERGRGNFPDRFSARQFPNYSSELNVNALLLGDSALYLCASSLRARTGGLYNEQFFGPGTRLTVL.

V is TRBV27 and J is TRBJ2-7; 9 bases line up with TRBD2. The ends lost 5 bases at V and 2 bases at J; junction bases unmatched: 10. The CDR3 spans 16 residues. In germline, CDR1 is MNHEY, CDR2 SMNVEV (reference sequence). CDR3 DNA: TGTGCCAGCAGTCCTCGATACGGGACTAGCCCCTACGAGCAGTACTTC. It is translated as CASSPRYGTSPYEQYF.